This is a list of T cell receptor beta chains from one sample in a study of T cells after yellow fever vaccination. TCRdb re-analysed the 5' RACE reads in MiXCR, keeping a single row per CDR3 protein. This table holds a few hundred thousand distinct CDR3 sequences, roughly 13% found once. The material was CD4+ T cells sorted from PBMCs, obtained 45 days after the yellow fever booster vaccination. The receptors here all came from a man aged 30-40 years who received the YFV17D yellow fever vaccine. CDR3s include the opening cysteine and the closing phenylalanine or tryptophan. D genes are given only for firm matches. Size is stated for part of the rows, as once, few or many counts, or as a class when the clone is expanded.

size: few
J: TRBJ2-2
V: TRBV12-3/TRBV12-4
D: -
DNA: TGTGCCAGCAGTTTAGCGGAGACGTCGAACACCGGGGAGCTGTTTTTT
CDR3: CASSLAETSNTGELFF

size: -
J: TRBJ2-1
V: TRBV7-2
D: -
DNA: TGTGCCAGCAGCTTAGGAGCGGTCAATGAGCAGTTCTTC
CDR3: CASSLGAVNEQFF

size: few
J: TRBJ2-1
V: TRBV28
D: -
DNA: TGTGCCAGCAGCCGCGGCCCCGTGGACTACAATGAGCAGTTCTTC
CDR3: CASSRGPVDYNEQFF

size: few
J: TRBJ2-1
V: TRBV20-1
D: TRBD1
DNA: TGCAGTGCCCCGAGACAGGGGCATGAGCAGTTCTTC
CDR3: CSAPRQGHEQFF

size: few
J: TRBJ2-1
V: TRBV11-2
D: -
DNA: TGTGCCAGCAGCTCTATAACCCTTGGAGAAGCCAAGAATTACAATGAGCAGTTCTTC
CDR3: CASSSITLGEAKNYNEQFF

size: few
J: TRBJ2-1
V: TRBV6-5
D: -
DNA: TGTGCCAGCAGTACCCCTAGGAATGAGCAGTTCTTC
CDR3: CASSTPRNEQFF

size: many
J: TRBJ2-7
V: TRBV20-1
D: TRBD2
DNA: TGCAGTGCTACACTAGCGGGCGCCTACGAGCAGTACTTC
CDR3: CSATLAGAYEQYF

size: -
J: TRBJ2-7
V: TRBV5-1
D: -
DNA: TGCGCCAGCAGCTTGGTTCAGGGCTACGAGCAGTACTTC
CDR3: CASSLVQGYEQYF

size: -
J: TRBJ2-1
V: TRBV7-2
D: TRBD2
DNA: TGTGCCAGCAGCACGACTAGCGGGAGTAGTTTCCATGAGCAGTTCTTC
CDR3: CASSTTSGSSFHEQFF

size: -
J: TRBJ2-1
V: TRBV5-1
D: TRBD2
DNA: TGCGCCAGCAGCTCGATGGGACTAGCGCGAAGATCCTACAATGAGCAGTTCTTC
CDR3: CASSSMGLARRSYNEQFF

size: few
J: TRBJ2-7
V: TRBV10-3
D: TRBD2
DNA: TGTGCCATCAGGGGGCTAGCGGGCGACTACGAGCAGTACTTC
CDR3: CAIRGLAGDYEQYF

size: few
J: TRBJ1-2
V: TRBV12-3/TRBV12-4
D: TRBD1
DNA: TGTGCCAGCAGCCGAGACAGGGGCTTTGGCTACACCTTC
CDR3: CASSRDRGFGYTF

size: few
J: TRBJ2-3
V: TRBV4-2
D: TRBD2
DNA: TGTGCCAGCAGCCAAGAAGCGGGAGTGGGAAATACGCAGTATTTT
CDR3: CASSQEAGVGNTQYF

size: few
J: TRBJ2-5
V: TRBV7-7
D: TRBD2
DNA: TGTGCTAGCAGCTCGCTAGCGGGAGGAGACCAAGAGACCCAGTACTTC
CDR3: CASSSLAGGDQETQYF

size: -
J: TRBJ2-1
V: TRBV20-1
D: TRBD2
DNA: TGCAGTGCCCAGCGGGGATCCTCCTACAATGAGCAGTTCTTC
CDR3: CSAQRGSSYNEQFF

size: -
J: TRBJ1-2
V: TRBV20-1
D: TRBD1
DNA: TGCAGTGCAATTGGACAGGCCTCCGACCACTATGGCTACACCTTC
CDR3: CSAIGQASDHYGYTF

size: many
J: TRBJ2-1
V: TRBV29-1
D: TRBD2
DNA: TGCAGCGTTAGGAGTAGCGGGGGTTCCTACAATGAGCAGTTCTTC
CDR3: CSVRSSGGSYNEQFF

size: few
J: TRBJ1-2
V: TRBV3-1
D: TRBD1
DNA: TGTGCCAGCAGCCAAGGACAGGGGGCACGTAACTATGGCTACACCTTC
CDR3: CASSQGQGARNYGYTF

size: few
J: TRBJ1-4
V: TRBV7-2
D: TRBD1
DNA: TGTGCCAGCAGCTTAGCGGGACAGGGTGAAAAACTGTTTTTT
CDR3: CASSLAGQGEKLFF

size: -
J: TRBJ1-2
V: TRBV20-1
D: TRBD1
DNA: TGCAGTGCTTATGGACAGGAGAGCTATGGCTACACCTTC
CDR3: CSAYGQESYGYTF

size: -
J: TRBJ2-5
V: TRBV6-2/TRBV6-3
D: -
DNA: TGTGCCAGCAGCCCGCAGAGAGGTCCACAGACCCAGTACTTC
CDR3: CASSPQRGPQTQYF

size: -
J: TRBJ2-7
V: TRBV3-1
D: -
DNA: TGTGCCAGCAGCCAAGGAAGCACCTACGAGCAGTACTTC
CDR3: CASSQGSTYEQYF

size: -
J: TRBJ1-1
V: TRBV12-3/TRBV12-4
D: TRBD1
DNA: TGTGCCAGCATCCTGGACAGGGTAACTGAAGCTTTCTTT
CDR3: CASILDRVTEAFF

size: -
J: TRBJ2-2
V: TRBV3-1
D: -
DNA: TGTGCCAGCAGCCAAGTCGAGGGGACCGGGGAGCTGTTTTTT
CDR3: CASSQVEGTGELFF

size: few
J: TRBJ1-5
V: TRBV12-3/TRBV12-4
D: TRBD1
DNA: TGTGCCAGCAGCCTAGGACAGGGTAGAGTGCAGCCCCAGCATTTT
CDR3: CASSLGQGRVQPQHF

size: -
J: TRBJ2-1
V: TRBV21-1
D: -
DNA: TGTGCCAGCAGCAAAGTCCGCGGGAGGAGAGATGAGCAGTTCTTC
CDR3: CASSKVRGRRDEQFF

size: few
J: TRBJ2-5
V: TRBV7-2
D: -
DNA: TGTGCCAGCAGCGGTTTGTCGGGAATGGTCGAGACCCAGTACTTC
CDR3: CASSGLSGMVETQYF

size: few
J: TRBJ2-7
V: TRBV7-2
D: -
DNA: TGTGCCAGCAGCCTACATTCGTTAGGGGCAGGGGACGAGCAGTACTTC
CDR3: CASSLHSLGAGDEQYF

size: few
J: TRBJ2-7
V: TRBV2
D: TRBD1
DNA: TGTGCCAGCAGTGAAGGGACAGGGGTCGAGCAGTACTTC
CDR3: CASSEGTGVEQYF

size: -
J: TRBJ2-7
V: TRBV29-1
D: -
DNA: TGCAGCGCCGACATCAAACAGGGAAAAGTGTACGAGCAGTACTTC
CDR3: CSADIKQGKVYEQYF

size: many
J: TRBJ2-7
V: TRBV12-3/TRBV12-4
D: -
DNA: TGTGCCAGCAGTCCGGCGGCGGGGAGTGGTCCCTACGAGCAGTACTTC
CDR3: CASSPAAGSGPYEQYF

size: -
J: TRBJ2-5
V: TRBV6-1
D: TRBD1
DNA: TGTGCCAGCAGTCCTGATCCCGGGACAGTCATCCAAGAGACCCAGTACTTC
CDR3: CASSPDPGTVIQETQYF

size: few
J: TRBJ2-4
V: TRBV7-2
D: TRBD2
DNA: TGTGCCAGCAGCTTCGGTAGCGGGAGTAACATTCAGTACTTC
CDR3: CASSFGSGSNIQYF

size: few
J: TRBJ2-5
V: TRBV6-1
D: TRBD1
DNA: TGTGCCAGCAGACTACAGGGGGCATGGGGAGAGACCCAGTACTTC
CDR3: CASRLQGAWGETQYF

size: few
J: TRBJ1-1
V: TRBV7-2
D: -
DNA: TGTGCCAGCAGCTTAGTTGGGGGAGGGAACACTGAAGCTTTCTTT
CDR3: CASSLVGGGNTEAFF

size: few
J: TRBJ1-4
V: TRBV6-1
D: -
DNA: TGTGCCAGCAGTAGACAACCGCGTGAAAAACTGTTTTTT
CDR3: CASSRQPREKLFF

size: many
J: TRBJ2-5
V: TRBV7-2
D: -
DNA: TGTGCCAGCAGCTTAGGAGGGACCCAAGAGACCCAGTACTTC
CDR3: CASSLGGTQETQYF

size: -
J: TRBJ2-2
V: TRBV10-3
D: TRBD2
DNA: TGTGCCATCAGTGAGGCGGGAGCCAACACCGGGGAGCTGTTTTTT
CDR3: CAISEAGANTGELFF

size: -
J: TRBJ2-3
V: TRBV7-8
D: -
DNA: TGTGCCACCACCCTGGGGGCTAGCACAGATACGCAGTATTTT
CDR3: CATTLGASTDTQYF

size: -
J: TRBJ2-5
V: TRBV27
D: TRBD1
DNA: TGTGCCAGCAGTTCCGGGACAGGGGGCCAAGAGACCCAGTACTTC
CDR3: CASSSGTGGQETQYF

size: -
J: TRBJ1-1
V: TRBV2
D: -
DNA: TGTGCTTCCAGGGTGGGGACTGAAGCTTTCTTT
CDR3: CASRVGTEAFF

size: -
J: TRBJ1-2
V: TRBV28
D: -
DNA: TGTGCCAGCACTCGACGGAGCCCCCCAGAGGGCTACACCTTC
CDR3: CASTRRSPPEGYTF

size: few
J: TRBJ2-1
V: TRBV20-1
D: TRBD2
DNA: TGCAGTGCTCCTCGGACTAGCGGGAATGAGCAGTTCTTC
CDR3: CSAPRTSGNEQFF

size: -
J: TRBJ2-1
V: TRBV28
D: -
DNA: TGTGCCACTGGGGCTAGCTATTACAATGAGCAGTTCTTC
CDR3: CATGASYYNEQFF

size: many
J: TRBJ2-7
V: TRBV7-2
D: -
DNA: TGTGCCAGCAGCTTAGCTCGGCGGAATACCTACGAGCAGTACTTC
CDR3: CASSLARRNTYEQYF